The next 24 T cell receptor beta chains were all read from a single sample in a study of T cell changes during pregnancy in multiple sclerosis. Clones were read by immunoSEQ multiplex PCR, and TCRdb kept only the in-frame ones, dropping some. The profile shows 35,000 to 40,000 clones, 92% of them singletons. The sequences come from CD4+ T cells from peripheral blood mononuclear cells, collected in the third trimester of pregnancy. Receptors originate from a female donor with multiple sclerosis, enrolled in a pregnancy study.

The chain couples TRBV14 to TRBJ1-1; a possible D gene is TRBD1 (5 bases). Deletions cut 7 bases from V and 6 bases from J, with 15 bases between. From germline, CDR1 is SGHDN and CDR2 FVKESK. The CDR3 has 13 amino acids. Here the CDR3 reads CASTNRGRAEAFF. For the CDR3, the DNA is TGTGCCAGCACCAATCGGGGGAGGGCTGAAGCTTTCTTT. Together with reference TRBV14 and TRBJ1-1, the CDR3 gives the full variable domain: EAGVTQFPSHSVIEKGQTVTLRCDPISGHDNLYWYRRVMGKEIKFLLHFVKESKQDESGMPNNRFLAERTGGTYSTLKVQPAELEDSGVYFCASTNRGRAEAFFGQGTRLTVV.

The chain couples TRBV19 to TRBJ1-4; no definite D call. The CDR3 length is 12 residues. Germline CDR1 LNHDA, CDR2 SQIVND (reference sequence). Trimming cost V 10 bases and J 8 bases, with 14 bases left between them. The CDR3 sequence: CAISLGGEKLFF. The CDR3 DNA reads TGTGCCATCTCATTAGGAGGAGAAAAACTGTTTTTT.

V is TRBV6-5 and J is TRBJ2-2, with 8 bases fitting TRBD1. The V gene end was trimmed by 2 bases and the J gene end by 3 bases; junction bases not matched to a gene: 5. CDR3 length equals 16 residues. The V gene's germline CDR1 is MNHEY and CDR2 SVGAGI. The CDR3 DNA reads as TGTGCCAGCAGTTACGCAGGGGGCGGGTACACCGGGGAGCTGTTTTTT. Translation: CASSYAGGGYTGELFF.

The V and J genes are TRBV14 and TRBJ2-4; a weak D match, TRBD1 (6 bases). Germline-derived CDR1 and CDR2 are SGHDN and FVKESK. The CDR3 loop spans 13 amino acids. V was clipped by 1 base and J by 9 bases, with 10 bases between them. CDR3 sequence reads: CASSQVGASIQYF. The CDR3, as DNA: TGTGCCAGCAGCCAAGTGGGGGCAAGCATTCAGTACTTC.

The chain recombines TRBV28 with TRBJ1-4; D is ambiguous. From germline, CDR1 is MDHEN and CDR2 SYDVKM. The CDR3 is 16 amino acids. Trimming took off 3 bases at V and 6 bases at J, with 17 bases between the two ends. CDR3 residues: CASSFSPAGGYEKLFF. The CDR3 DNA sequence: TGTGCCAGCAGTTTTTCCCCGGCTGGAGGTTATGAAAAACTGTTTTTT.

This chain connects TRBV29-1 to TRBJ2-7, with D possibly matching TRBD1 (6 bases). With 7 bases removed from V and 4 bases from J, the gap between germline ends came to 14 bases. This CDR3 spans 12 amino acids. Per the germline V gene, CDR1 is SQVTM and CDR2 is ANQGSEA. CDR3: CSAEQGGYEQYF. CDR3 nucleotides: TGCAGCGCCGAACAGGGTGGGTACGAGCAGTACTTC.

V is TRBV19 and J is TRBJ2-1; D is possibly TRBD1 (6 bases). This CDR3 contains 13 residues. Between the trimmed V and J ends, which lost 7 bases and 10 bases, there was a span of 17 bases. Germline V lookup: CDR1 LNHDA, CDR2 SQIVND (reference sequence). The DNA of the CDR3 is TGTGCCAGTAAGAAGGACAGCGATCGGGAGCAGTTCTTC. Translated, it gives CASKKDSDREQFF. Combining the CDR3 with reference TRBV19 and TRBJ2-1 gives the whole variable domain DGGITQSPKYLFRKEGQNVTLSCEQNLNHDAMYWYRQDPGQGLRLIYYSQIVNDFQKGDIAEGYSVSREKKESFPLTVTSAQKNPTAFYLCASKKDSDREQFFGPGTRLTVL.

This rearrangement joins TRBV28 to TRBJ2-2; tentatively, D is TRBD1 (7 bases). Germline V gene lookup returns CDR1 MDHEN and CDR2 SYDVKM. The V end lost 10 bases, the J end lost 3 bases, and 21 bases lay between the germline ends. The CDR3 has 16 residues. The CDR3 nucleotides read TGTGCCATCAAAGATCCCTCCAGGGGGGACACCGGGGAGCTGTTTTTT. Its translation: CAIKDPSRGDTGELFF.

CDR3 in amino acids: CASSGAGSWETQYF. The CDR3 DNA sequence: TGTGCCAGCAGTGGGGCCGGGAGCTGGGAGACCCAGTACTTC. The V gene is TRBV11-3, the J gene TRBJ2-5; D perhaps matches TRBD2 (6 bases). V lost 6 bases and J lost 5, with 16 bases in between. Germline V gives CDR1 SGHNT, CDR2 YENEEA. The CDR3 is 14 amino acids.

This rearrangement joins TRBV10-3 to TRBJ2-5; 7 nucleotides align to TRBD2. Germline V gene sequence: CDR1 ENHRY, CDR2 SYGVKD. Trimming removed 10 bases from V and 1 base from J; junction bases left unmatched: 9. CDR3 size: 14 residues. The CDR3 DNA reads as TGTGCCACGAACAACCTAGCGGCCCAAGAGACCCAGTACTTC. Its protein is CATNNLAAQETQYF.

The chain couples TRBV2 to TRBJ2-3; 11 bases agree with TRBD2. The V and J ends lost 6 bases and 3 bases, in that order; junction bases with no gene match: 14. Germline V gives CDR1 SNHLY, CDR2 FYNNEI. The CDR3 totals 18 residues. CDR3 bases: TGTGCCAGCAGGCCTCGTATTCGGCTAGCGGGAGGAACAGATACGCAGTATTTT. This sequence encodes CASRPRIRLAGGTDTQYF.

This clone was observed a single time. The chain couples TRBV19 to TRBJ1-3; TRBD1 matches 8 bases. The CDR3 totals 15 residues. V gave up 4 bases and J gave up 4 bases; unmatched junction bases: 6. Looked up from germline, CDR1 is LNHDA and CDR2 is SQIVND (reference sequence). The CDR3 DNA sequence: TGTGCCAGTAGTAGAACCGGGACAGGAGGAAACACCATATATTTT. Translation gives CASSRTGTGGNTIYF.

J is TRBJ2-3 and V is TRBV19, with TRBD1 matching over 8 bases. Trimming at V came to 5 bases and at J to 3 bases, leaving 7 bases not matched to a gene. Germline CDR1 LNHDA, CDR2 SQIVND (reference sequence). This CDR3 is 15 amino acids long. CDR3 region: CASSDRGGITDTQYF. The CDR3, as DNA: TGTGCCAGTAGTGACAGGGGAGGTATAACAGATACGCAGTATTTT.

The J gene is TRBJ2-1, the V gene TRBV7-3, with D perhaps matching TRBD2 (5 bases). Trimming shortened V by 2 bases and J by 1 base, and 12 bases separated the two germline ends. The CDR3 totals 16 residues. Germline lookup yields CDR1 SGHTA and CDR2 FQGTGA. CDR3 amino acids: CASSLLPSGSYNEQFF. The CDR3 DNA sequence: TGTGCCAGCAGCTTATTGCCCAGCGGTTCCTACAATGAGCAGTTCTTC.

The rearrangement joins TRBV27 to TRBJ2-1, with D unresolved. Trimming removed 6 bases from V and 0 bases from J, with 21 bases in between. Germline CDR1 is MNHEY and CDR2 is SMNVEV (reference sequence). This CDR3 comprises 18 residues. The CDR3 DNA reads TGTGCCAGCAGCCCGTCAATTGGAGCTTCGAGCTCCTACAATGAGCAGTTCTTC. Its protein is CASSPSIGASSSYNEQFF.

The CDR3 DNA is TGTGCCAGTAGTAATCGGGACTCGGGGAGGTATGAGCAGTTCTTC. This gives the protein CASSNRDSGRYEQFF. J is TRBJ2-1 and V is TRBV19, with a weak D call TRBD2 (6 bases). Looked up from germline, CDR1 is LNHDA and CDR2 is SQIVND (reference sequence). This CDR3 spans 15 amino acids. Trimming stripped 4 bases from V and 8 bases from J, with 18 bases between.

V usage is TRBV2 and J usage is TRBJ1-2; D might be TRBD1 (6 bases). The germline V gene has CDR1 SNHLY and CDR2 FYNNEI. The V end was cut by 1 base, the J end by 5 bases, with 11 bases between. The CDR3 extends over 14 amino acids. CDR3 DNA: TGTGCCAGCAGTGAAGGGGCAGGGGTATATGGCTACACCTTC. Translation gives CASSEGAGVYGYTF. Complete variable domain (other parts from reference TRBV2 and TRBJ1-2): EPEVTQTPSHQVTQMGQEVILRCVPISNHLYFYWYRQILGQKVEFLVSFYNNEISEKSEIFDDQFSVERPDGSNFTLKIRSTKLEDSAMYFCASSEGAGVYGYTFGSGTRLTVV.

J is TRBJ2-3 and V is TRBV12-5; D is possibly TRBD2 (7 bases). Germline V gene data show CDR1 as LGHNT and CDR2 as FRNRAP. There are 14 residues in the CDR3. The V and J ends lost 7 bases and 4 bases respectively, with 15 bases between them. The CDR3 DNA reads as TGTGCTAGTGCCCGATGGGGGGGCCCAGATACGCAGTATTTT. Its translation: CASARWGGPDTQYF.

The genes are TRBV18 and TRBJ2-3; TRBD2 matches at 8 bases. Germline V gene data show CDR1 as KGHSH and CDR2 as LQKENI. After removal of 6 bases from V and 4 bases from J, the junction contained 12 bases not matched to a gene. CDR3 size: 16 residues. CDR3 protein: CASSGLAGYSPDTQYF. CDR3 bases: TGTGCCAGCTCGGGGCTAGCGGGCTATTCCCCAGATACGCAGTATTTT.

This clone showed up just a few times. The chain is built from TRBV7-9 and TRBJ2-7; the match to TRBD2 covers 16 bases. V was clipped by 4 bases and J by 4 bases; unmatched bases: 1. This CDR3 contains 15 residues. The germline CDR1 and CDR2 sequences are SEHNR and FQNEAQ (reference sequence). CDR3 residues: CASSSGLAGGYEQYF. The DNA for the CDR3 is TGTGCCAGCAGCTCGGGACTAGCGGGAGGGTACGAGCAGTACTTC. Full variable domain (outside the CDR3, taken from reference TRBV7-9 and TRBJ2-7): DTGVSQNPRHKITKRGQNVTFRCDPISEHNRLYWYRQTLGQGPEFLTYFQNEAQLEKSRLLSDRFSAERPKGSFSTLEIQRTEQGDSAMYLCASSSGLAGGYEQYFGPGTRLTVT.

The rearrangement joins TRBV5-6 to TRBJ2-7, with 12 bases fitting TRBD1. J was trimmed by 4 bases and V by 3 bases; bases with no gene match: 5. Germline V gives CDR1 SGHDT, CDR2 YYEEEE. The CDR3 covers 15 residues. The CDR3 sequence: CASSSPGQGAYEQYF. The CDR3 DNA sequence: TGTGCCAGCAGCTCCCCGGGACAGGGGGCTTACGAGCAGTACTTC.

This chain joins TRBV5-1 and TRBJ1-5, with 8 bases identical to TRBD1. Germline lookup yields CDR1 SGHRS and CDR2 YFSETQ. Losses at the gene ends were 4 bases for V and 0 bases for J; bases not matched to a gene: 6. CDR3 size: 16 residues. Here the CDR3 reads CASSPGQAHSNQPQHF. CDR3 sequence (DNA): TGCGCCAGCAGCCCGGGACAGGCGCATAGCAATCAGCCCCAGCATTTT.

The rearrangement uses TRBV6-1 and TRBJ2-7; 10 nucleotides align to TRBD2. CDR1 MNHNS and CDR2 SASEGT come from the germline V gene. This CDR3 comprises 14 residues. With 7 bases clipped from V and 3 bases from J, the junction kept 6 bases outside the gene matches. DNA for the CDR3: TGTGCCAGCACCGAGCGGGGGGGACTCTACGAGCAGTACTTC. Its protein product is CASTERGGLYEQYF.

The V and J genes are TRBV18 and TRBJ1-3, with a possible D match to TRBD1 (6 bases). CDR3 size: 16 residues. V lost 2 bases to trimming and J lost 0 bases, with 11 bases between them. Germline CDR1 and CDR2: KGHSH and LQKENI. CDR3 residues: CASSPRQASSGNTIYF. For the CDR3, the DNA is TGTGCCAGCTCACCAAGACAGGCGTCCTCTGGAAACACCATATATTTT.